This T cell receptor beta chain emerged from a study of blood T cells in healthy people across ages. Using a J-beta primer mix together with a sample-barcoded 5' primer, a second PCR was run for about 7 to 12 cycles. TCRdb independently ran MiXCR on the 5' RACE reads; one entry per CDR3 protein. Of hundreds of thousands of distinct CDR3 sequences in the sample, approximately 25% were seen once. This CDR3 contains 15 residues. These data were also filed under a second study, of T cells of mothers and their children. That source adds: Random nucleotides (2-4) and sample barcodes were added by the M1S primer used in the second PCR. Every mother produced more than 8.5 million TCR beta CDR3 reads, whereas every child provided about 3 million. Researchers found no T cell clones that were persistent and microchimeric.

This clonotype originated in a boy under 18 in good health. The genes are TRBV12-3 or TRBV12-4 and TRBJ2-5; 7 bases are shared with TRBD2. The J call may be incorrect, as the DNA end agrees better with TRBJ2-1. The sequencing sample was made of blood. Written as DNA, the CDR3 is TGTGCCAGCAGACCCACTAGCGTATCCTACAATGAGCAGTTCTTC. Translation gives CASRPTSVSYNEQFF.